This T cell receptor beta chain came from a study of PD-1 blockade in classical Hodgkin lymphoma. CDR1 is SGHRS and CDR2 is YFSETQ in the germline V gene. This CDR3 is built from 15 residues. V lost 5 bases and J lost 7; bases outside the gene matches: 6. As for this clone: What it recognizes is unknown.

Study-wide results and caveats: According to reports, newly diagnosed patients had lower baseline TCR diversity than healthy donors, and relapsed/refractory patients had lower baseline TCR diversity still. The origin of the repertoire differences remains undefined, with disease activity or prior therapy as possible causes.

Method: immunoSEQ multiplex PCR; TCRdb's copy keeps in-frame clones and lacks some. The table lists fewer than 40,000 clones, 88% of them singletons. The time point: newly diagnosed, previously untreated cHL patient sample. Investigators isolated CD4+ T cells from thawed PBMCs through magnetic negative selection. Investigators turned to newly diagnosed, untreated classical Hodgkin lymphoma PBMCs for comparison. This receptor was obtained from a human donor with classical Hodgkin lymphoma. Sequenced: CD4+ T cells from blood. This chain connects TRBV5-1 to TRBJ2-2; TRBD1 agrees at 12 bases. CDR3 DNA: TGCGCCAGCAGTCCGGGACAGGGGGCGATCGGGGAGCTGTTTTTT. Translating gives CASSPGQGAIGELFF.